A single sample gave rise to the 30 T cell receptor beta chains below, sequenced in a study of CD4+ T cells in melanoma. Generated by immunoSEQ multiplex PCR, the TCRdb table keeps only in-frame clones and is missing some. The sample records around 50,000 clones, approximately 89% being singletons. The sequencing sample was made of peripheral blood. The receptors come from a human donor with melanoma.

V and J are TRBV27 and TRBJ1-4; D possibly corresponds to TRBD1 (6 bases). Germline V gene lookup returns CDR1 MNHEY and CDR2 SMNVEV (reference sequence). This CDR3 is 15 amino acids long. The V end lost 4 bases, the J end lost 8 bases, and 17 bases lay between the germline ends. The CDR3 loop reads CASSSDRAQGEKLFF. CDR3 DNA: TGTGCCAGCAGTTCGGACCGGGCCCAGGGGGAAAAACTGTTTTTT. The complete variable domain, with remaining parts taken from reference TRBV27 and TRBJ1-4, reads EAQVTQNPRYLITVTGKKLTVTCSQNMNHEYMSWYRQDPGLGLRQIYYSMNVEVTDKGDVPEGYKVSRKEKRNFPLILESPSPNQTSLYFCASSSDRAQGEKLFFGSGTQLSVL.

The chain recombines TRBV28 with TRBJ1-5; D call uncertain. CDR3 size: 17 residues. The germline V gene encodes CDR1 MDHEN and CDR2 SYDVKM. Trimming took off 6 bases at V and 2 bases at J, with 20 bases between the two ends. CDR3 amino acids: CASSIPPRELGNQPQHF. CDR3 nucleotide sequence: TGTGCCAGCAGCATCCCCCCGCGGGAATTGGGCAATCAGCCCCAGCATTTT.

The chain employs TRBV19 and TRBJ2-7, with D unclear. Trimming pared 0 bases from V and 4 bases from J, leaving 13 bases between. The germline V gene has CDR1 LNHDA and CDR2 SQIVND (reference sequence). CDR3 length: 15 amino acids. The chain's CDR3 is CASSIDGFSGYEQYF. CDR3 DNA sequence: TGTGCCAGTAGTATAGATGGTTTTTCGGGTTACGAGCAGTACTTC.

The CDR3 protein is CASGTGGIGYTF. The CDR3 nucleotides are TGTGCCAGCGGGACAGGGGGCATTGGCTACACCTTC. The chain has TRBV28 and TRBJ1-2; TRBD1 matches at 12 bases. The CDR3 sequence is 12 residues long. With 8 bases clipped from V and 7 bases from J, the junction kept 2 bases outside the gene matches. The germline gives CDR1 MDHEN, CDR2 SYDVKM.

The chain couples TRBV25-1 to TRBJ2-7, with a tentative D call TRBD1 (5 bases). In germline, CDR1 is MGHDK, CDR2 SYGVNS. V dropped 2 bases and J dropped 4 bases, with 6 bases sitting between them. CDR3 length equals 12 residues. The CDR3 protein is CASSEQGYEQYF. CDR3 DNA: TGTGCCAGCAGTGAACAGGGTTACGAGCAGTACTTC.

The CDR3: CASSQAQDFNSPLHF. Here the CDR3 DNA reads TGCGCCAGCAGCCAAGCCCAGGATTTCAATTCACCCCTCCACTTT. The chain combines TRBV4-1 with TRBJ1-6; no reliable D call. Per the germline V gene, CDR1 is MGHRA and CDR2 is YSYEKL. The CDR3 loop spans 15 amino acids. Trimming shortened V by 1 base and J by 7 bases, and 11 bases separated the two germline ends.

This chain joins TRBV11-2 and TRBJ2-5; a weak D match, TRBD2 (5 bases). The CDR3 has 12 amino acids. Between the trimmed V and J ends, which lost 5 bases and 11 bases, there was a span of 15 bases. Germline values: CDR1 SGHAT, CDR2 FQNNGV. The CDR3 reads CASSPPFGEQYF. In DNA form, the CDR3 reads TGTGCCAGCAGCCCCCCTTTTGGGGAGCAGTACTTC.

This rearrangement joins TRBV6-6 to TRBJ1-1; weak D call: TRBD1 (5 bases). The CDR3 runs to 13 residues. Trimming shortened V by 5 bases and J by 5 bases, and 12 bases separated the two germline ends. Germline CDR1 and CDR2: MNHNY and SVGAGI (reference sequence). CDR3 nucleotide sequence: TGTGCCAGCAGTAACACGGGGGAGACTGAAGCTTTCTTT. Amino acid sequence: CASSNTGETEAFF.

V usage is TRBV27 and J usage is TRBJ1-1, with D maybe TRBD1 (5 bases). V shed 2 bases and J shed 3 bases, with 10 bases lying between them. Germline CDR1 MNHEY, CDR2 SMNVEV (reference sequence). CDR3 size: 14 residues. The CDR3 loop reads CASSLRPGYTEAFF. DNA for the CDR3: TGTGCCAGCAGTTTACGACCAGGGTACACTGAAGCTTTCTTT.

This chain connects TRBV6-5 to TRBJ2-1; D unresolved. The V end lost 0 bases, the J end lost 9 bases, and 9 bases lay between the germline ends. Germline loops: CDR1 MNHEY, CDR2 SVGAGI. This CDR3 is 13 amino acids long. This CDR3 is CASSYSGVGEQFF. DNA of the CDR3: TGTGCCAGCAGTTACTCTGGCGTCGGTGAGCAGTTCTTC.

This chain joins TRBV15 and TRBJ2-7; TRBD2 matches 7 bases. V gave up 4 bases and J gave up 7 bases; unmatched junction bases: 10. Germline assignment: CDR1 LNHNV and CDR2 YYDKDF (reference sequence). The CDR3 consists of 14 residues. In DNA, the CDR3 is TGTGCCACCAGCATAGAGCGGGGAGCACGGGAGCAGTACTTC. Protein sequence: CATSIERGAREQYF.

The chain uses TRBV19 and TRBJ2-2; 8 bases fit TRBD2. The ends lost 6 bases at V and 7 bases at J; junction bases unmatched: 19. The CDR3 extends over 18 amino acids. The V gene's germline CDR1 is LNHDA and CDR2 SQIVND (reference sequence). The CDR3 DNA sequence: TGTGCCAGTAGATTCCCCGGGGGGCGGGGGGAATATATCGGGGAGCTGTTTTTT. The encoded protein is CASRFPGGRGEYIGELFF.

The chain links TRBV14 to TRBJ2-3, with 7 positions matching TRBD2. This CDR3 has 18 residues. Germline lookup yields CDR1 SGHDN and CDR2 FVKESK. J lost 4 bases, V lost 1 base, and 14 bases had no gene match. The CDR3 DNA is TGTGCCAGCAGCCAAGCCACTACCGGGACTATACTCGCAGATACGCAGTATTTT. Its translation: CASSQATTGTILADTQYF.

This chain links TRBV30 with TRBJ2-4, with TRBD1 identical over 9 bases. This CDR3 has 16 amino acids. The J segment lost 2 bases and the V segment lost 3 bases, leaving 8 bases of the junction unmatched. CDR1 GTSNPN and CDR2 SVGIG come from the germline V gene (reference sequence). DNA for the CDR3: TGTGCCTGGAGCCCCAAGGGACAGGGAACCAAAAACATTCAGTACTTC. This encodes CAWSPKGQGTKNIQYF.

By frequency in the sample, this clone is medium-sized. V and J are TRBV2 and TRBJ1-1; a weak D match, TRBD1 (5 bases). The germline gives CDR1 SNHLY, CDR2 FYNNEI. V was trimmed by 4 bases and J by 3 bases, leaving 9 bases between them. The CDR3 consists of 13 residues. The chain's CDR3 is CASSADSYTEAFF. CDR3 nucleotide sequence: TGTGCCAGCAGTGCTGACAGCTACACTGAAGCTTTCTTT.

This rearrangement joins TRBV7-8 to TRBJ2-5; D unclear. Trimming took off 5 bases at V and 4 bases at J, with 8 bases between the two ends. This CDR3 comprises 12 residues. CDR1 SGHVS and CDR2 FQNEAQ come from the germline V gene. The CDR3 nucleotides are TGTGCCAGCAGCAACCACGGAGAGACCCAGTACTTC. Encoded protein: CASSNHGETQYF. The variable domain in full, with the rest retrieved from reference TRBV7-8 and TRBJ2-5, is GAGVSQSPRYKVAKRGQDVALRCDPISGHVSLFWYQQALGQGPEFLTYFQNEAQLDKSGLPSDRFFAERPEGSVSTLKIQRTQQEDSAVYLCASSNHGETQYFGPGTRLLVL.

This rearrangement joins TRBV27 to TRBJ2-7; D gene ambiguous. The CDR3 has 15 residues. Germline CDR1 and CDR2: MNHEY and SMNVEV (reference sequence). V was cut by 6 bases and J by 1 base, with 16 bases left in between. DNA of the CDR3: TGTGCCAGCAGGATCCCCTCCGACACTTCCTACGAGCAGTACTTC. This sequence encodes CASRIPSDTSYEQYF.

This chain joins TRBV29-1 and TRBJ2-1; 10 bases are shared with TRBD2. The germline V gene encodes CDR1 SQVTM and CDR2 ANQGSEA. The V gene end was trimmed by 1 base and the J gene end by 7 bases; junction bases not matched to a gene: 7. The CDR3 contains 15 residues. The CDR3: CSVEGGSGGLNEQFF. The CDR3, as DNA: TGCAGCGTTGAAGGGGGTAGCGGGGGGTTGAATGAGCAGTTCTTC.

The chain uses TRBV11-2 and TRBJ2-3, with D possibly being TRBD1 or TRBD2 (6 bases each). V was clipped by 5 bases and J by 5 bases, with 20 bases between them. The CDR3 length is 16 residues. The germline V gene has CDR1 SGHAT and CDR2 FQNNGV. CDR3 amino acids: CASSTRGPPGRDTQYF. The CDR3 nucleotides are TGTGCCAGCAGCACCCGGGGGCCCCCTGGCCGAGATACGCAGTATTTT.

The genes are TRBV11-1 and TRBJ1-6; D is uncertain. Trimming took off 4 bases at V and 7 bases at J, with 5 bases between the two ends. This CDR3 has 12 residues. Per the germline V gene, CDR1 is SGHAT and CDR2 is FQDESV (reference sequence). The CDR3 sequence: CASSSQNSPLHF. Written as DNA, the CDR3 is TGTGCCAGCAGCTCCCAAAATTCACCCCTCCACTTT.

Here the CDR3 reads CASRLDPLREQYF. The CDR3 region has the DNA TGTGCCAGCAGACTAGACCCGCTCCGCGAGCAGTACTTC. The chain couples TRBV11-2 to TRBJ2-7, with D perhaps TRBD2 (5 bases). The CDR3 runs to 13 residues. V lost 6 bases to trimming and J lost 6 bases, with 15 bases between them. The germline gives CDR1 SGHAT, CDR2 FQNNGV.

The gene calls are TRBV7-8 and TRBJ2-3; 8 nucleotides match TRBD2. V gave up 4 bases and J gave up 6 bases; unmatched junction bases: 6. From germline, CDR1 is SGHVS and CDR2 FQNEAQ. The length of the CDR3 is 14 residues. The CDR3 loop reads CASSSRGGRDTQYF. CDR3 sequence (DNA): TGTGCCAGCAGCTCCCGGGGGGGCCGGGATACGCAGTATTTT.

The chain recombines TRBV19 with TRBJ2-7; 8 positions agree with TRBD1. Losses at the gene ends were 1 base for V and 4 bases for J; bases not matched to a gene: 6. The CDR3 loop spans 15 amino acids. CDR1 is LNHDA, CDR2 SQIVND, per germline (reference sequence). The DNA for the CDR3 is TGTGCCAGTAGTATAGCGGACAGGGAGGTTTACGAGCAGTACTTC. As protein: CASSIADREVYEQYF.

The CDR3 region has the DNA TGTGCCAGCATCACCCAGGGAACCGGGGAGCTGTTTTTT. It specifies CASITQGTGELFF. The J gene is TRBJ2-2, the V gene TRBV2; the D gene is possibly TRBD1 (5 bases). The V end was cut by 7 bases, the J end by 5 bases, with 11 bases between. There are 13 residues in the CDR3. Germline CDR1 reads SNHLY; CDR2 reads FYNNEI.

The chain recombines TRBV19 with TRBJ1-5; TRBD1 is a possible D gene (6 bases). Germline values: CDR1 LNHDA, CDR2 SQIVND (reference sequence). This CDR3 is 14 amino acids long. Trimming took 10 bases from V and 0 from J, leaving 13 bases between them. CDR3 loop: CATRQVYSNQPQHF. The CDR3 nucleotides read TGTGCCACACGACAGGTTTATAGCAATCAGCCCCAGCATTTT.

The chain joins TRBV6-1 to TRBJ2-4; TRBD1 might be the D (6 bases). The CDR3 has 17 residues. With 2 bases removed from V and 0 bases from J, the gap between germline ends came to 14 bases. CDR1 MNHNS and CDR2 SASEGT come from the germline V gene. The CDR3, as DNA: TGTGCCAGCAGTGAATTGGTGGACAGAATAGCCAAAAACATTCAGTACTTC. Residues: CASSELVDRIAKNIQYF.

The chain combines TRBV27 with TRBJ2-7; 9 bases agree with TRBD1. There are 15 residues in the CDR3. Losses at the gene ends were 7 bases for V and 1 base for J; bases not matched to a gene: 8. The germline V gene has CDR1 MNHEY and CDR2 SMNVEV (reference sequence). The CDR3 DNA is TGTGCCAGCATGGGGACAGGGAAAGCGTCCTACGAGCAGTACTTC. Protein sequence: CASMGTGKASYEQYF.

This clone was found once. The V and J genes are TRBV1 and TRBJ2-7; the DNA was not compared with TRBD1, the D call given in the table. TRBV1 is described as a pseudogene. This CDR3 has 17 amino acids. CDR3 protein: CTSTPAIRTPKSYEQYF. DNA for the CDR3: TGCACCAGCACCCCAGCCATAAGGACACCGAAATCCTACGAGCAGTACTTC.

This chain uses TRBV2 with TRBJ2-3; tentatively, D is TRBD2 (6 bases). There are 13 residues in the CDR3. Trimming left V 8 bases short and J 0 bases short, with 9 bases between. CDR1 is SNHLY, CDR2 FYNNEI, per germline. CDR3 residues: CASAGTSTDTQYF. CDR3 nucleotide sequence: TGTGCCAGCGCCGGGACTAGCACAGATACGCAGTATTTT.

This clone was picked up a small number of times. The CDR3 coding sequence is TGTGCCAGCAGCACTACCTACGAGCAGTACTTC. Translated, it gives CASSTTYEQYF. The rearrangement uses TRBV11-2 and TRBJ2-7; D is unclear. The CDR3 consists of 11 residues. V shed 5 bases and J shed 2 bases, with 4 bases lying between them. Germline-derived CDR1 and CDR2 are SGHAT and FQNNGV.